These T cell receptor beta chains were read from a single sample in a study of patients and donors after allogeneic stem cell transplantation. TCRdb recomputed calls from the RT-PCR reads with MiXCR, one row per CDR3 protein. The repertoire holds about a million distinct CDR3 sequences, with roughly 17% as singletons. The sequencing sample was made of blood, either unsorted or a sorted T cell fraction (not recorded which). The receptor set was obtained from a human donor who was either an allogeneic HSCT recipient or a stem cell or donor lymphocyte infusion donor (not recorded which). It is not recorded whose cells these are; they may come from a transplant donor. CDR3s include the opening cysteine and the closing phenylalanine or tryptophan. D genes are given only for firm matches. Size tells how often a clone was seen (once, few, many) or the class of an expanded clone, and some rows leave it out.

>few|TRBJ2-7|TRBD2|TRBV20-1
CSARDPPSTSGVYEQYF
TGCAGTGCTAGAGATCCCCCCTCGACTAGCGGGGTCTACGAGCAGTACTTC
>many|TRBJ2-3|TRBD1|TRBV4-1
CASSQDVGLTGASYF
TGCGCCAGCAGCCAAGATGTGGGGCTAACAGGGGCTAGCTATTTT
>-|TRBJ2-5|TRBD2|TRBV15
CATSRGGEETQYF
TGTGCCACCAGCAGGGGGGGGGAAGAGACCCAGTACTTC
>-|TRBJ1-2|-|TRBV7-9
CASSLQGSRGYTF
TGTGCCAGCAGCCTTCAGGGGAGTCGTGGCTACACCTTC
>few|TRBJ1-2|-|TRBV7-2
CASNRPGANYGYTF
TGTGCCAGCAACCGGCCGGGAGCTAACTATGGCTACACCTTC
>-|TRBJ2-7|-|TRBV10-3
CAIGDGQARGEQYF
TGTGCCATCGGCGACGGGCAGGCCCGGGGCGAGCAGTACTTC
>-|TRBJ1-5|-|TRBV4-1
CASSNLWGRVNQPQHF
TGCGCCAGCAGCAACCTGTGGGGCAGGGTAAATCAGCCCCAGCATTTT
>-|TRBJ2-1|-|TRBV6-4
CASSGLGGRNEQFF
TGTGCCAGCAGTGGCCTGGGGGGGCGAAATGAGCAGTTCTTC
>-|TRBJ2-3|TRBD2|TRBV6-5
CASSYSNSGSTDTQYF
TGTGCCAGCAGTTACTCGAATAGCGGGAGCACAGATACGCAGTATTTT
>few|TRBJ2-1|-|TRBV2
CASSMLGAYEQFF
TGTGCCAGCAGCATGCTGGGGGCCTATGAGCAGTTCTTC
>many|TRBJ1-2|TRBD1|TRBV9
CASSETGENGYTF
TGTGCCAGCAGCGAGACAGGGGAGAATGGCTACACCTTC
>-|TRBJ1-4|-|TRBV6-5
CASSYSKTRGFPNEKLFF
TGTGCCAGCAGTTACTCGAAGACTCGGGGGTTTCCGAATGAAAAACTGTTTTTT
>few|TRBJ1-1|TRBD1|TRBV12-3/TRBV12-4
CASSFRGLGAFF
TGTGCCAGCAGTTTCAGGGGGCTAGGAGCTTTCTTT
>-|TRBJ2-3|-|TRBV15
CATSRDGPTDTQYF
TGTGCCACCAGCAGAGATGGCCCGACAGATACGCAGTATTTT
>few|TRBJ2-7|TRBD2|TRBV6-6
CASGLAVYEQYF
TGTGCCAGTGGACTAGCGGTCTACGAGCAGTACTTC
>-|TRBJ2-1|TRBD2|TRBV7-3
CASSLRGAGGTNEQFF
TGTGCCAGCAGCTTAAGGGGAGCGGGGGGCACGAATGAGCAGTTCTTC
>-|TRBJ1-1|-|TRBV5-5
CASSSYDVIAEAFF
TGTGCCAGCAGCTCTTATGATGTGATCGCTGAAGCTTTCTTT
>few|TRBJ2-7|TRBD1|TRBV14
CASSQTGPNEQYF
TGTGCCAGCAGCCAGACAGGGCCCAACGAGCAGTACTTC